This T cell receptor beta chain was identified in a study of T-cell reconstitution after alpha-beta-depleted transplantation in children (dated by TCRdb to about 2016). In the study overall: The study quantitatively tracked T-cell immune reconstitution after TCRalphabeta/CD19-depleted allogeneic hematopoietic cell transplantation in children using TCR repertoire profiling.

Based on the germline V gene (reference sequence), the CDR1 and CDR2 sequences are DFQATT and SNEGSKA. Between the V and J ends, shortened by 0 bases and 3 bases respectively, the junction contains 10 bases. The CDR3 goes from the cysteine to the phenylalanine over 14 residues. CDR3 DNA only is kept here, 42 bases in frame from base 1. The library came from PCR. Data came from an Illumina HiSeq 2500. TCR libraries were prepared with molecular barcoding, using unique molecular identifiers to normalize TCRbeta repertoire quantification. TCRdb reran the public reads through fastp at Q25 and MiXCR, keeping productive beta chains. Here each entry gathers all rows of one CDR3 protein and keeps the most common genes and DNA. Recorded for this sample are hundreds of thousands of distinct CDR3 sequences; around 17% of them occurred a single time. Clones ranked in the top ten supply 1.1% of the sample. In its sample, this clonotype was seen a few times. No cognate antigen has been identified for it. Base quality data are lacking; no much larger clone is found one base away.

The origin of this receptor is a human donor who donated a stem cell graft to a child with acute myeloid leukemia. The rearrangement joined TRBV20-1 to TRBJ2-3; the D gene is not confidently resolved. Sequenced here: PBMCs from the stem cell graft donor, sampled from the stem cell graft. The nucleotide sequence is TGCAGTGCTAGAGATCGAGCCTTTACAGATACGCAGTATTTT. This codes for CSARDRAFTDTQYF.